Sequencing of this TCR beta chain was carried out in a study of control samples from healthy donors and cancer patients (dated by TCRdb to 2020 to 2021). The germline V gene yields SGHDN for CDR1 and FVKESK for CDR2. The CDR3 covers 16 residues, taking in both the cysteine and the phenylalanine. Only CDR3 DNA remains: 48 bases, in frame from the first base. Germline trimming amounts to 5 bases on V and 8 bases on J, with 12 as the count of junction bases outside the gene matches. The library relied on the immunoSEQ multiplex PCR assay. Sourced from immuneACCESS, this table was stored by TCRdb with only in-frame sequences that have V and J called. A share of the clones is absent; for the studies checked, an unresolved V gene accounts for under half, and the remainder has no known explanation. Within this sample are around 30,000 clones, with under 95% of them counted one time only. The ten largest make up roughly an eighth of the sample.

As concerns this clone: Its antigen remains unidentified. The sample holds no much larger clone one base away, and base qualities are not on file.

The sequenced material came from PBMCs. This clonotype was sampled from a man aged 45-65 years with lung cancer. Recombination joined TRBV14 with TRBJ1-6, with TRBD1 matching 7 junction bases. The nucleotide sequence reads TGTGCCAGCAGCTTGGGTTCTAACAGGGGAGATTCACCCCTCCACTTT. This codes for CASSLGSNRGDSPLHF.